The entry below gives a single T cell receptor beta chain sequence along with its context. In the original workflow: Amplification from reference gene primers served as the basis for estimated nucleated cell counts. Generated by immunoSEQ multiplex PCR, the TCRdb table keeps only in-frame clones and is missing some. The V and J calls and the clone size are those of that table, but D and trimming were determined from the DNA. The sample yields over 10,000 clones, approximately 85% seen once. This record belongs to a study of blood T cell repertoires in COVID-19. Background on the study: Collection of acute and convalescent COVID-19 samples took place in the United States, Italy and Spain. The analysed material was cDNA or gDNA that came from T cells, B-cell-depleted T cells, or PBMCs.

This CDR3 spans 13 amino acids. Germline CDR1 reads MNHEY; CDR2 reads SVGAGI. Trimming took off 7 bases at V and 7 bases at J, with 11 bases between the two ends. This receptor was obtained from a human donor in a cohort sampled during active COVID-19. Material for sequencing was peripheral blood. The V and J genes are TRBV6-5 and TRBJ1-6; TRBD1 might be the D (6 bases). The DNA of the CDR3 is TGTGCCAGCATGACAGGAAGGAATTCACCCCTCCACTTT. This encodes CASMTGRNSPLHF.